This entry concerns a single T cell receptor (beta chain). What it binds is not known. Repertoires were generated with immunoSEQ multiplex PCR, while TCRdb's copy carries only in-frame clones and drops some. The sample contains approximately 100,000 clones, approximately 56% of which appear only once. This sample stems from a study of cytotoxic CD8 clonotypes in ibrutinib-treated CLL. Study-wide points: Sampling times, which were not matched between the groups, differed between sustained-remission patients and progressing patients. Clonality was higher at ibrutinib response and returned toward baseline at progression. In comparison with age-matched healthy donors, baseline clonality was higher and tracked circulating CD8+ T-cell counts.

TCR beta libraries used around 2.2 micrograms of genomic DNA from cryopreserved PBMCs. This CDR3 is built from 13 residues. V lost 1 base and J lost 7, with 8 bases in between. Germline lookup yields CDR1 SGHNT and CDR2 YENEEA. The chain recombines TRBV11-3 with TRBJ1-3, with unresolved D. This receptor was identified in a human donor with chronic lymphocytic leukemia. Material: PBMCs, obtained after 24 months of ibrutinib treatment. For the CDR3, the DNA is TGTGCCAGCAGCTTAGGACGGTCCAACACCATATATTTT. Translating it yields CASSLGRSNTIYF.